The T cell receptor beta chain under discussion was sequenced for a study of blood T cells in healthy people across ages. General observations from the study: Naive T cell percentage by flow cytometry tracked strongly with beta diversity. Long-lived and aged donors differed, with more naive CD4+ cells and higher diversity in the long-lived.

In the case of this clonotype: Its antigen is not known.

The CDR3 sequence is 15 residues long. The germline gives CDR1 MNHEY, CDR2 SVGEGT. Between the trimmed V and J ends, which lost 5 bases and 5 bases, there was a span of 18 bases. The second PCR ran about 6 to 11 cycles with a sample-barcoded 5' primer and J-beta primers. From the 5' RACE reads, TCRdb called clonotypes with MiXCR, one entry per CDR3 protein. The sample has around 1,900,000 distinct CDR3 sequences, roughly two fifths seen once. The chain links TRBV6-2 or TRBV6-3 to TRBJ1-2, with D unclear. The sample consisted of blood. The TCR sequence derives from a human donor in good health. The CDR3 region has the DNA TGTGCCAGCAGTGACGACACCACTGCGTTATATGGCTACACCTTC. This gives the protein CASSDDTTALYGYTF.